The entry that follows covers one T cell receptor (beta chain) sequence. What it binds is unknown. Using immunoSEQ multiplex PCR, the repertoire was profiled, and TCRdb retains in-frame clones only, with some absent. The sample carries fewer than 85,000 clones, about 84% recorded once. V lost 7 bases, J lost 2 bases, and 18 bases stayed unmatched. Germline V gives CDR1 MNHEY, CDR2 SMNVEV (reference sequence). The CDR3 has 20 amino acids. This sample stems from a study of OX40 agonist ivuxolimab in advanced cancers. Turning to the study itself: The patients got ivuxolimab, which is an agonistic anti-OX40 (CD134) antibody. Three patients, one with hepatocellular carcinoma and two with cutaneous melanoma, achieved partial responses. Study-level findings and limits: There was clonal expansion of CD4+ and CD8+ blood T cells by week 6 at 0.1 to 3.0 mg/kg.

Systemic immunosuppression or a history of autoimmune disease excluded patients. The rearrangement joins TRBV27 to TRBJ2-7, with 15 bases aligning to TRBD2. This sequence originates from an adult with an advanced solid tumor such as melanoma, head and neck, liver or kidney cancer. Specimen: CD4+ or CD8+ T cells sorted from blood, collected in a trial of the OX40 agonist ivuxolimab. The CDR3 nucleotides read TGTGCCAGCACCCCAACAACGGCGGGACTAGCGGGAGGTTCCGCCTACGAGCAGTACTTC. This codes for CASTPTTAGLAGGSAYEQYF.